This entry concerns a single TCR beta chain. V lost 4 bases, J lost 2 bases, and 4 bases stayed unmatched. In germline, CDR1 is MDHEN, CDR2 SYDVKM. CDR3 length equals 16 residues. The data belong to a study of early T cells in non-severe SARS-CoV-2 infection. Study summary: Sequenced material consisted of bulk RNA (from unsorted whole blood), and chains were unpaired.

Unique molecular identifiers were affixed to single, distinct cDNA molecules. A single record per CDR3 protein comes from TCRdb applying MiXCR to the 5' RACE reads. There are tens of thousands of distinct CDR3 sequences in the sample; 9.9% occur only once, and roughly 12% lies in the top ten. This clonotype was sampled from an adult who was a healthcare worker with PCR-confirmed SARS-CoV-2 infection or an uninfected control (not recorded which). This chain joins TRBV28 and TRBJ2-1; 11 bases line up with TRBD2. Sequencing was carried out using whole blood. CDR3 nucleotide sequence: TGTGCCAGCAGTTCCCGGACTAGCGGGCCCTACAATGAGCAGTTCTTC. It translates to CASSSRTSGPYNEQFF.